This TCR beta chain was retrieved from a study of beta chain features in type 1 diabetes. Findings of the study overall: Shorter TCRB CDR3s, moderately but significantly so, marked every one of the four CD4+ subsets in Type 1 diabetes patients. A closer apparent resemblance between naive, central memory and Treg TCRB repertoires was seen in patients than in healthy donors.

Reverse transcription of all isolated RNA meant that expressed TCRB transcripts were sequenced. Repertoires were generated with immunoSEQ multiplex PCR, while TCRdb's copy carries only in-frame clones and drops some. The table shows hundreds of thousands of clones, with 10% to 15% occurring only once. The CDR3 spans 14 residues. Germline-derived CDR1 and CDR2 are SEHNR and FQNEAQ (reference sequence). Trimming took 5 bases from V and 4 from J; bases not matched to a gene: 3. This clone was found a few times. Antigen specificity is unknown. This sequence originates from a woman aged 18-29 years with type 1 diabetes. The sample consisted of naive CD4+ T cells from blood. The J gene is TRBJ2-1, the V gene TRBV7-9, with TRBD2 matching 9 bases. CDR3 sequence reads: CASSPLAGYNEQFF. The CDR3, as DNA: TGTGCCAGCAGCCCACTAGCGGGTTACAATGAGCAGTTCTTC.